This T cell receptor (beta chain) was identified in a study of identifying expanded T cells in peripheral blood. For this clone: The target antigen is unknown.

Collection occurred without any documented infections or immune events in donors. General study results and limits: About 1.2 clones differed between technical replicates, versus around 16 and 19 over time. Approximately two-week clone count variance significantly increased as total template count grew.

The assay was immunoSEQ multiplex PCR, and TCRdb's table has in-frame clones only and misses some. The data show about 78,000 clones, 84% seen once. The source material was blood. This sequence originates from a person aged 18 to 75 in good health.

The DNA of the CDR3 is TGCAGCGTTGGAGGGTTGGAGGGGCCAAGCTCCTACAATGAGCAGTTCTTC. As protein: CSVGGLEGPSSYNEQFF. V is TRBV29-1 and J is TRBJ2-1; D perhaps matches TRBD2 (6 bases). Trimming left V 4 bases short and J 0 bases short, with 19 bases between. The CDR3 loop spans 17 amino acids. Germline V CDR1 and CDR2: SQVTM, ANQGSEA.